A single sample gave rise to the 30 T cell receptor beta chains below, sequenced in a study of neurological immune-mediated disorders. Each CDR3 protein gets one entry after TCRdb re-called the 5' RACE reads with MiXCR. The data contain roughly 41,000 distinct CDR3 sequences, more than 9.5% of them singletons. Described time point: technical triplicate 1. Material for sequencing was PBMCs. These receptors came from a man in his fifties or sixties with HTLV-1-associated myelopathy (HAM/TSP).

Many counts were recorded for this clonotype. The V gene is TRBV12-3 or TRBV12-4, the J gene TRBJ2-5, with D perhaps matching TRBD2 (7 bases). The CDR3 consists of 14 residues. V lost 6 bases to trimming and J lost 2 bases, with 13 bases between them. CDR3 amino acids: CASSKGGVQETQYF. The CDR3 region has the DNA TGTGCCAGCAGCAAAGGGGGGGTTCAAGAGACCCAGTACTTC.

Judged by abundance, this clonotype is medium-sized. The rearrangement uses TRBV7-9 and TRBJ2-5, with 7 bases identical to TRBD2. V was clipped by 10 bases and J by 8 bases; unmatched bases: 13. The CDR3 length is 13 residues. The V gene's germline CDR1 is SEHNR and CDR2 FQNEAQ (reference sequence). CDR3 sequence reads: CATREDRGSTQYF. The CDR3 nucleotides are TGTGCCACCCGGGAGGACCGCGGGTCAACCCAGTACTTC.

This clonotype was seen many times. CDR3 in amino acids: CASSLVSGSTGELFF. CDR3 bases: TGCGCCAGCAGCTTAGTTAGCGGCTCCACCGGGGAGCTGTTTTTT. This chain joins TRBV5-1 and TRBJ2-2, with D tentatively TRBD2 (6 bases). V was shortened by 2 bases and J by 4 bases, with 12 bases between the two germline ends. The CDR3 consists of 15 residues. Germline CDR1 reads SGHRS; CDR2 reads YFSETQ.

This clonotype was recorded at least ten times. The V call is TRBV28, the J call TRBJ2-3, with D perhaps TRBD1 (5 bases). The CDR3 extends over 13 amino acids. V lost 2 bases and J 3 bases, leaving 6 bases between the germline ends. The V gene's germline CDR1 is MDHEN and CDR2 SYDVKM. The CDR3 loop reads CASSLHRTDTQYF. The CDR3, as DNA: TGTGCCAGCAGTTTACACAGGACAGATACGCAGTATTTT.

This clonotype was seen more than once but under ten times. The chain is built from TRBV11-2 and TRBJ2-5; D gene ambiguous. Germline values: CDR1 SGHAT, CDR2 FQNNGV. The CDR3 is 16 amino acids. The germline V and J ends were trimmed by 3 bases and 0 bases, with 14 bases remaining between them. The CDR3 loop reads CASSLGSRRYQETQYF. In nucleotides, the CDR3 is TGTGCCAGCAGCTTGGGTAGCCGACGGTACCAAGAGACCCAGTACTTC.

This clonotype has at least ten counts. The chain couples TRBV12-5 to TRBJ2-7; D call uncertain. V was pared by 1 base and J by 3 bases, with 1 base between. The CDR3 spans 11 residues. From germline, CDR1 is LGHNT and CDR2 FRNRAP. CDR3 loop: CASGLGYEQYF. DNA of the CDR3: TGTGCTAGTGGTTTGGGCTACGAGCAGTACTTC.

As for this clonotype: A read error may be the cause here, since a much bigger clone is one base away. The DNA for the CDR3 is TGCAGTGCTAGAGATCCGCAAGTGCGCTACGAGCAGTACTTC. Translation: CSARDPQVRYEQYF. The chain is built from TRBV20-1 and TRBJ2-7, with D unresolved. The CDR3 covers 14 residues. Trimming shortened V by 0 bases and J by 3 bases, and 12 bases separated the two germline ends. Germline V gene lookup returns CDR1 DFQATT and CDR2 SNEGSKA (reference sequence).

This clonotype was seen many times. The CDR3 coding sequence is TGTGCCAGCAGTTCGGGGACCCGCGCGGGGCCAGATACGCAGTATTTT. It is translated as CASSSGTRAGPDTQYF. V is TRBV6-2 or TRBV6-3 and J is TRBJ2-3; D perhaps matches TRBD2 (6 bases). This CDR3 is 16 amino acids long. Deletions cut 4 bases from V and 4 bases from J, with 18 bases between. Per germline, CDR1 MNHEY and CDR2 SVGEGT.

Ten or more counts support this clonotype. The chain recombines TRBV9 with TRBJ2-2; 11 positions agree with TRBD2. The CDR3 is 16 amino acids. Germline assignment: CDR1 SGDLS and CDR2 YYNGEE. Trimming removed 2 bases from V and 4 bases from J; junction bases left unmatched: 4. CDR3 residues: CASSVGTSGLTGELFF. CDR3 bases: TGTGCCAGCAGCGTGGGGACTAGCGGCCTCACCGGGGAGCTGTTTTTT.

This clonotype has at least ten counts. The chain is built from TRBV28 and TRBJ2-3; maybe TRBD2 (5 bases). The CDR3 runs 14 residues. V lost 3 bases and J 2 bases, leaving 9 bases between the germline ends. Germline values: CDR1 MDHEN, CDR2 SYDVKM. CDR3 loop: CASSFGVVTDTQYF. Written as DNA, the CDR3 is TGTGCCAGCAGTTTCGGGGTCGTCACAGATACGCAGTATTTT.

This clonotype was counted ten times or more. This sequence joins TRBV4-1 and TRBJ2-3; D is possibly TRBD2 (7 bases). Germline V gene sequence: CDR1 MGHRA, CDR2 YSYEKL. This CDR3 spans 13 amino acids. The V end was cut by 0 bases, the J end by 8 bases, with 9 bases between. The CDR3 reads CASSQEGGVTQYF. In nucleotides, the CDR3 is TGCGCCAGCAGCCAAGAAGGGGGGGTTACGCAGTATTTT.

The sample holds many counts of this clonotype. The chain combines TRBV9 with TRBJ1-3; D gene uncertain. The CDR3 runs to 15 residues. Trimming cost V 3 bases and J 0 bases, with 10 bases left between them. Germline V gives CDR1 SGDLS, CDR2 YYNGEE. CDR3 residues: CASSGQTSSGNTIYF. CDR3 coding DNA: TGTGCCAGCAGCGGGCAGACGAGCTCTGGAAACACCATATATTTT.

The CDR3 loop reads CASSLPNEKLFF. The CDR3 DNA follows: TGTGCCAGCAGTTTACCGAATGAAAAACTGTTTTTT. This chain connects TRBV28 to TRBJ1-4; D is unresolved. V lost 2 bases and J lost 5, with 3 bases in between. The CDR3 extends over 12 amino acids. CDR1 is MDHEN, CDR2 SYDVKM, per germline.

Many counts were recorded for this clonotype. The chain combines TRBV9 with TRBJ2-1; D is possibly TRBD1 (5 bases). The ends were cut back, 0 bases at V and 10 bases at J, with 14 bases in the middle. Germline CDR1 reads SGDLS; CDR2 reads YYNGEE. This CDR3 comprises 14 residues. CDR3: CASSVEVIQGEQFF. As DNA, the CDR3 is TGTGCCAGCAGCGTAGAAGTAATCCAGGGAGAGCAGTTCTTC. Combining the CDR3 with reference TRBV9 and TRBJ2-1 gives the whole variable domain DSGVTQTPKHLITATGQRVTLRCSPRSGDLSVYWYQQSLDQGLQFLIQYYNGEERAKGNILERFSAQQFPDLHSELNLSSLELGDSALYFCASSVEVIQGEQFFGPGTRLTVL.

This chain links TRBV5-4 with TRBJ1-2, with 7 bases lining up with TRBD1. The junction had 11 bases not matched to a gene; V was cut back by 0 bases and J by 0 bases. This CDR3 contains 18 residues. From germline, CDR1 is SGHNT and CDR2 YYREEE (reference sequence). In DNA form, the CDR3 reads TGTGCCAGCAGCTTGGAAGGAGGGACAGCTTTAGCTAACTATGGCTACACCTTC. This sequence encodes CASSLEGGTALANYGYTF.

On this clonotype: The CDR3 carries no conserved terminal phenylalanine or tryptophan, so it likely arises from a read error. The V gene is TRBV4-2, the J gene TRBJ1-1; D call uncertain. Germline V gene sequence: CDR1 LGHNA, CDR2 YNFKEQ. Deletions cut 0 bases from V and 8 bases from J, with 10 bases between. The CDR3 loop spans 13 amino acids. CDR3 sequence: CASSQEGRTEAFL. In nucleotides, the CDR3 is TGTGCCAGCAGCCAAGAGGGGAGGACCGAAGCTTTCCTT.

The table lists this clonotype with many counts. The genes are TRBV25-1 and TRBJ2-7, with D perhaps assigned TRBD1 or TRBD2 (5 bases each). The germline V and J ends were trimmed by 5 bases and 1 base, with 15 bases remaining between them. CDR1 and CDR2 (germline): MGHDK, SYGVNS. CDR3 length: 15 amino acids. DNA of the CDR3: TGTGCCAGCAGTCCGTCCCTGGGACCTTCCTACGAGCAGTACTTC. Its translation: CASSPSLGPSYEQYF.

The table lists this clonotype with many counts. The chain recombines TRBV3-1 with TRBJ2-2; 7 bases match TRBD1. V shed 0 bases and J 8 bases; nucleotides not matched to a gene: 3. The germline V gene has CDR1 LGHDT and CDR2 YNNKEL (reference sequence). The CDR3 has 14 residues. CDR3 nucleotides: TGTGCCAGCAGCCAAGATAGGGGGCGAGGGGAGCTGTTTTTT. Its translation is CASSQDRGRGELFF. Based on the CDR3 plus reference TRBV3-1 and TRBJ2-2, the full variable domain is DTAVSQTPKYLVTQMGNDKSIKCEQNLGHDTMYWYKQDSKKFLKIMFSYNNKELIINETVPNRFSPKSPDKAHLNLHINSLELGDSAVYFCASSQDRGRGELFFGEGSRLTVL.

This clonotype was detected many times. The CDR3 DNA reads as TGCGCCAGCAGCCCCGGGACAGAAGAGACCCAGTACTTC. Encoded protein: CASSPGTEETQYF. The rearrangement links TRBV5-1 to TRBJ2-5; 7 bases map to TRBD1. CDR1 and CDR2 from the germline V gene are SGHRS and YFSETQ. CDR3 length equals 13 residues. V lost 4 bases, J lost 3 bases, and 3 bases stayed unmatched. The variable domain in full, completed from reference TRBV5-1 and TRBJ2-5, reads KAGVTQTPRYLIKTRGQQVTLSCSPISGHRSVSWYQQTPGQGLQFLFEYFSETQRNKGNFPGRFSGRQFSNSRSEMNVSTLELGDSALYLCASSPGTEETQYFGPGTRLLVL.

This clonotype was counted ten times or more. The genes are TRBV28 and TRBJ2-5; 8 bases are a match to TRBD2. V was pared by 6 bases and J by 1 base, with 10 bases of the junction left unmatched. The CDR3 sequence is 16 residues long. The germline V gene has CDR1 MDHEN and CDR2 SYDVKM. This CDR3 reads CASSKLAAGLQETQYF. The DNA of the CDR3 is TGTGCCAGCAGCAAACTAGCGGCAGGACTCCAAGAGACCCAGTACTTC.

This clonotype occurred many times. The J gene is TRBJ1-2, the V gene TRBV21-1. TRBV21-1 is marked as a pseudogene. The CDR3 loop spans 21 amino acids. CDR3 sequence: CASTLESQQRNLPRPNYGYTF. The DNA of the CDR3 is TGTGCCAGCACCCTAGAAAGCCAACAGAGGAACCTCCCGCGCCCTAACTATGGCTACACCTTC.

At least ten counts were recorded for this clonotype. V is TRBV28 and J is TRBJ2-7; TRBD2 might be the D (6 bases). CDR1 and CDR2 from the germline V gene are MDHEN and SYDVKM. Trimming left V 5 bases short and J 5 bases short, with 13 bases between. The CDR3 loop spans 13 amino acids. The DNA for the CDR3 is TGTGCCAGCAGTCCCCACCCTAGCGACGAGCAGTACTTC. As protein: CASSPHPSDEQYF. The full variable domain, with the rest looked up from reference TRBV28 and TRBJ2-7, is DVKVTQSSRYLVKRTGEKVFLECVQDMDHENMFWYRQDPGLGLRLIYFSYDVKMKEKGDIPEGYSVSREKKERFSLILESASTNQTSMYLCASSPHPSDEQYFGPGTRLTVT.

The table lists this clonotype with many counts. The rearrangement joins TRBV20-1 to TRBJ2-3, with D perhaps TRBD2 (6 bases). V was shortened by 4 bases and J by 4 bases, with 12 bases between the two germline ends. From germline, CDR1 is DFQATT and CDR2 SNEGSKA (reference sequence). This CDR3 spans 13 amino acids. CDR3 loop: CSAIDSGADTQYF. As DNA, the CDR3 is TGCAGTGCTATCGATAGCGGCGCAGATACGCAGTATTTT.

At least ten counts were recorded for this clonotype. V is TRBV6-5 and J is TRBJ2-7; unclear D gene. CDR3 length: 14 amino acids. CDR1 is MNHEY and CDR2 is SVGAGI in the germline V gene. Trimming removed 2 bases from V and 0 bases from J, with 8 bases in between. The CDR3 protein is CASSYRQDSYEQYF. CDR3 nucleotide sequence: TGTGCCAGCAGTTACAGGCAGGACTCCTACGAGCAGTACTTC.

Comment on this clonotype: An end of the junction differs from the germline gene, which may be a read error. The chain links TRBV11-2 to TRBJ2-7; 10 nucleotides agree with TRBD2. The CDR3 totals 16 residues. Germline V gives CDR1 SGHAT, CDR2 FQNNGV. CDR3 in DNA: TGTACCAGCAGCTTGACGACTAGCGGGTGGACCAACGAGCAGTACTTC. It is translated as CTSSLTTSGWTNEQYF.

As for this clonotype: The junction shows a germline mismatch at one end, possibly a read error. This chain uses TRBV2 with TRBJ2-1; D remains ambiguous. Per the germline V gene, CDR1 is SNHLY and CDR2 is FYNNEI. The CDR3 consists of 14 residues. The CDR3: CANSVEISYNEQFF. The CDR3 region has the DNA TGTGCCAACAGTGTCGAAATCTCCTACAATGAGCAGTTCTTC. The full variable domain, in which reference TRBV2 and TRBJ2-1 provide the parts outside the CDR3, is EPEVTQTPSHQVTQMGQEVILRCVPISNHLYFYWYRQILGQKVEFLVSFYNNEISEKSEIFDDQFSVERPDGSNFTLKIRSTKLEDSAMYFCANSVEISYNEQFFGPGTRLTVL.

This clonotype has at least ten counts. This chain joins TRBV5-1 and TRBJ1-1, with 8 bases matching TRBD1. The CDR3 covers 14 residues. CDR1 and CDR2 from the germline V gene are SGHRS and YFSETQ. Losses at the gene ends were 7 bases for V and 2 bases for J; bases not matched to a gene: 7. The CDR3 DNA is TGCGCCAGCTCCGGACAGGGATTTAACACTGAAGCTTTCTTT. Protein sequence: CASSGQGFNTEAFF.

Within the sample, this clonotype is medium-sized. The V call is TRBV7-9, the J call TRBJ2-5; possible D gene TRBD1, 5 bases. Germline CDR1 SEHNR, CDR2 FQNEAQ (reference sequence). Trimming cost V 1 base and J 4 bases, with 7 bases left between them. The CDR3 has 13 residues. The chain's CDR3 is CASSLGRGETQYF. The CDR3 DNA reads TGTGCCAGCAGCTTAGGAAGGGGAGAGACCCAGTACTTC.

This clonotype was found many times. This chain joins TRBV5-1 and TRBJ2-2; the match to TRBD1 covers 8 bases. V gave up 0 bases and J gave up 7 bases; unmatched junction bases: 2. The CDR3 is made up of 14 amino acids. The V gene's germline CDR1 is SGHRS and CDR2 YFSETQ. CDR3 in DNA: TGCGCCAGCAGCTTGGACAGGGGGAACGGGGAGCTGTTTTTT. Translation gives CASSLDRGNGELFF. Full variable domain (remainder filled in from reference TRBV5-1 and TRBJ2-2): KAGVTQTPRYLIKTRGQQVTLSCSPISGHRSVSWYQQTPGQGLQFLFEYFSETQRNKGNFPGRFSGRQFSNSRSEMNVSTLELGDSALYLCASSLDRGNGELFFGEGSRLTVL.

The rearrangement joins TRBV5-1 to TRBJ1-5; the match to TRBD1 covers 8 bases. Germline values: CDR1 SGHRS, CDR2 YFSETQ. V lost 9 bases to trimming and J lost 16 bases; unmatched junction nucleotides: 21. The CDR3 sequence is 14 residues long. The CDR3 spells CATEDRDNSNQPHF. The CDR3 DNA reads TGCGCCACTGAGGACAGGGATAATAGCAATCAGCCCCATTTT. Full variable domain (outside the CDR3, taken from reference TRBV5-1 and TRBJ1-5): KAGVTQTPRYLIKTRGQQVTLSCSPISGHRSVSWYQQTPGQGLQFLFEYFSETQRNKGNFPGRFSGRQFSNSRSEMNVSTLELGDSALYLCATEDRDNSNQPHFGDGTRLSIL.